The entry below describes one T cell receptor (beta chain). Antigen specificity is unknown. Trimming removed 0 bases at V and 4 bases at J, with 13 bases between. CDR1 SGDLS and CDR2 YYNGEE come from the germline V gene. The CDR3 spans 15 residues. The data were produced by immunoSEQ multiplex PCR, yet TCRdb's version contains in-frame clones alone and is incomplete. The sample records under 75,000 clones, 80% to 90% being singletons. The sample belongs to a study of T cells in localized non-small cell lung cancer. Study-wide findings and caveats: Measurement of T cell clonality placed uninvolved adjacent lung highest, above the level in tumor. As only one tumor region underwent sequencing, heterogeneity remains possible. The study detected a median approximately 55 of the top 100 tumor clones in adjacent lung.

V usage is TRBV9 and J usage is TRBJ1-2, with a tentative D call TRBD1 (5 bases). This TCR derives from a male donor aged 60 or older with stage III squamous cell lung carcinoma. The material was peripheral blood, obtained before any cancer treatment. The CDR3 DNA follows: TGTGCCAGCAGCGTAGATTCCTCGGGGGGCTATGGCTACACCTTC. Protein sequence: CASSVDSSGGYGYTF.